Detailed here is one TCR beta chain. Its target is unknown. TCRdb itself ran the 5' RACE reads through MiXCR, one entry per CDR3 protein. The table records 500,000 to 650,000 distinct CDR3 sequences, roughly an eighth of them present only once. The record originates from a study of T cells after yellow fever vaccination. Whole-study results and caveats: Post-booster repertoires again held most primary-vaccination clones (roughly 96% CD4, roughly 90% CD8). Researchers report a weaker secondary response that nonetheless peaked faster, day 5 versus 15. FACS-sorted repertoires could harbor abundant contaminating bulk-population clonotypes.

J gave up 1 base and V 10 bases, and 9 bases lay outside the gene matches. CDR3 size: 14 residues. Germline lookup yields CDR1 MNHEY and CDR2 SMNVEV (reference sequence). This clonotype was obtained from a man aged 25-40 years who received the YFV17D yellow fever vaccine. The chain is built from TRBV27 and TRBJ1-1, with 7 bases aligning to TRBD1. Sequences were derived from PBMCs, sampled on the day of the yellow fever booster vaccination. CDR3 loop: CAIHPGQTNTEAFF. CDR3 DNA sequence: TGTGCCATCCATCCGGGACAGACGAACACTGAAGCTTTCTTT.